This entry lists 5 T cell receptor beta chains sequenced from one sample in a study of CD8 T cells in ankylosing spondylitis. TCRdb passed the 5' RACE reads through MiXCR, listing each CDR3 protein once. The sample has 150,000 to 200,000 distinct CDR3 sequences, more than 9% seen once. Sequenced input: blood, either unsorted or a sorted T cell fraction (not recorded which). The receptors derive from a male donor with ankylosing spondylitis or in good health (not recorded which).

This clonotype has only a few counts. This chain's CDR3 is CATSTTTGGGTQYF. The CDR3 DNA follows: TGTGCCACCAGCACCACCACCGGCGGTGGGACCCAGTACTTC. The rearrangement joins TRBV15 to TRBJ2-5; D gene uncertain. V lost 4 bases and J 7 bases, leaving 16 bases between the germline ends. Germline CDR1 and CDR2: LNHNV and YYDKDF (reference sequence). The CDR3 sequence is 14 residues long.

This clonotype was recorded many times. This chain links TRBV3-1 with TRBJ2-7; unclear D gene. V dropped 1 base and J dropped 6 bases, with 19 bases sitting between them. Germline CDR1 and CDR2: LGHDT and YNNKEL (reference sequence). This CDR3 comprises 16 residues. The CDR3 protein is CASSQVPRESGFEQYF. As DNA, the CDR3 is TGTGCCAGCAGCCAAGTTCCTAGAGAGTCGGGTTTCGAGCAGTACTTC.

Many counts were recorded for this clonotype. The chain couples TRBV2 to TRBJ2-1, with D tentatively TRBD2 (6 bases). Germline V gene lookup returns CDR1 SNHLY and CDR2 FYNNEI. There are 20 residues in the CDR3. With 3 bases removed from V and 3 bases from J, the gap between germline ends came to 27 bases. The CDR3 protein is CASSDPPGGVGYTGYNEQFF. The DNA of the CDR3 is TGTGCCAGCAGTGACCCACCAGGAGGGGTCGGCTACACAGGCTACAATGAGCAGTTCTTC.

This clonotype showed up many times. DNA of the CDR3: TGTGCCAGCAGTAGAGGACAGGGGGGAAGACTGTTTTTT. Its protein product is CASSRGQGGRLFF. The V call is TRBV12-3 or TRBV12-4, the J call TRBJ1-4; TRBD1 matches 10 bases. This CDR3 comprises 13 residues. The V and J ends lost 5 bases and 13 bases, in that order; junction bases with no gene match: 7.

This clonotype came up many times. The chain is built from TRBV6-5 and TRBJ1-1; TRBD1 agrees at 9 bases. This CDR3 is built from 13 residues. J gave up 7 bases and V 0 bases, and 0 bases lay outside the gene matches. CDR1 is MNHEY and CDR2 is SVGAGI in the germline V gene. CDR3 in amino acids: CASSYSTGGEAFF. The CDR3 region has the DNA TGTGCCAGCAGTTACTCGACAGGGGGTGAAGCTTTCTTT.